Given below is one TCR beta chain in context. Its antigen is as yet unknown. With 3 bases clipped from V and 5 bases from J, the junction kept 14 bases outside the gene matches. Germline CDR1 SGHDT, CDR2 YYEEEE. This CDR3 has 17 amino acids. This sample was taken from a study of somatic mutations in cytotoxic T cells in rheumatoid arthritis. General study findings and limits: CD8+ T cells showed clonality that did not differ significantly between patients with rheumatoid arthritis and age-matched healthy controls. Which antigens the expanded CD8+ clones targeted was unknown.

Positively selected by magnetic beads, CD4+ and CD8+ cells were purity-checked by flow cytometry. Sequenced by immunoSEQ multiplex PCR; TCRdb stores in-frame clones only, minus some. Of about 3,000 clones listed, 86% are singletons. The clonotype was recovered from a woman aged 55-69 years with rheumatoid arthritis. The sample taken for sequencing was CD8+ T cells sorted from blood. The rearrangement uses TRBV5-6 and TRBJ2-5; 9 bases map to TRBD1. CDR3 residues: CASSSPGTGPLSETQYF. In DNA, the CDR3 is TGTGCCAGCAGCTCGCCCGGGACAGGGCCCCTGAGCGAGACCCAGTACTTC.